Below, 20 T cell receptor beta chains from the same sample are listed, as sequenced in a study of T cell clonality in common variable immunodeficiency. Overall study results and limits: Fewer deletions and N-nucleotide insertions were reportedly seen in common variable immunodeficiency TCR beta sequences.

No antigen is known for these receptors. Data came from immunoSEQ multiplex PCR; TCRdb stores just in-frame clones and leaves some out. Recorded here are 25,000 to 35,000 clones, none singletons. The sample was peripheral blood mononuclear cells. Every receptor here comes from a human donor with common variable immunodeficiency.

At least ten counts were recorded for this clone. The read ends 3 residues shy of where the CDR3 ends; the end is completed using the germline J gene. The chain carries TRBV20-1 and TRBJ2-5, with 11 bases that match TRBD2. V shed 3 bases and J 4 bases; nucleotides not matched to a gene: 7. This CDR3 spans 15 amino acids. Germline-derived CDR1 and CDR2 are DFQATT and SNEGSKA (reference sequence). The CDR3 bases that were read are TGCAGTGCTAGGAGACTAGCGGGAATGGGAGAGACC. It specifies CSARRLAGMGET. The entire CDR3 reads CSARRLAGMGETQYF.

As concerns this clone: The read ends 3 residues before the CDR3 terminus; that terminus is restored from the germline J gene. The chain couples TRBV20-1 to TRBJ1-4; D uncertain. The CDR3 totals 15 residues. V shed 0 bases and J shed 3 bases, with 11 bases lying between them. CDR1 and CDR2 from the germline V gene are DFQATT and SNEGSKA (reference sequence). CDR3 DNA (partial): TGCAGTGCTAGAGATCTCCAGACATCTAATGAAAAA. This encodes CSARDLQTSNEK. The CDR3 reads in full as CSARDLQTSNEKLFF.

In the case of this clone: The CDR3 end falls 3 residues outside the read, so it is completed with the germline J gene. The gene calls are TRBV18 and TRBJ1-5; possibly TRBD1 for D (5 bases). The CDR3 has 13 amino acids. V was pared by 3 bases and J by 4 bases, with 7 bases between. The germline CDR1 and CDR2 sequences are KGHSH and LQKENI. The CDR3 DNA, read in part, is TGTGCCAGCTCACCCGGACAAAATCAGCCC. Its protein product is CASSPGQNQP. The entire CDR3 reads CASSPGQNQPQHF.

As for this clone: The sequence runs out 3 residues before the end of the CDR3; the remainder is reconstructed from the germline J gene. This chain joins TRBV30 and TRBJ2-2, with D uncertain. Between the trimmed V and J ends, which lost 0 bases and 0 bases, there was a span of 11 bases. Germline V lookup: CDR1 GTSNPN, CDR2 SVGIG (reference sequence). The CDR3 is 16 residues long. CDR3 DNA (partial): TGTGCCTGGAGTGTAAAGGGCTCAGCGAACACCGGGGAG. Translating gives CAWSVKGSANTGE. The full-length CDR3 reads as CAWSVKGSANTGELFF.

This clone was seen a handful of times. The read ends 3 residues shy of where the CDR3 ends; the end is completed using the germline J gene. The chain has TRBV2 and TRBJ1-4; TRBD1 matches 7 bases. CDR1 and CDR2 (germline): SNHLY, FYNNEI. J gave up 0 bases and V 7 bases, and 5 bases lay outside the gene matches. The CDR3 length is 15 residues. CDR3: CASTRDSPTNEKLFF. The DNA read from the CDR3 is TGTGCCAGCACGAGGGACAGCCCAACTAATGAAAAA.

This clone was found many times. The sequenced fragment ends 3 residues before the CDR3 boundary, so the rest is inferred from the germline J gene. This chain links TRBV19 with TRBJ2-1; 11 positions agree with TRBD2. Losses at the gene ends were 3 bases for V and 7 bases for J; bases not matched to a gene: 5. This CDR3 is 15 amino acids long. Germline V gene lookup returns CDR1 LNHDA and CDR2 SQIVND (reference sequence). CDR3 sequence reads: CASSIGLAGSNEQFF. The CDR3 bases that were read are TGTGCCAGTAGTATCGGACTAGCGGGTTCGAATGAG.

Concerning this clone: The read is 3 residues too short to cover the CDR3 end, so that end is filled in from the germline J gene. The genes are TRBV20-1 and TRBJ2-1; 11 positions match TRBD2. CDR1 DFQATT and CDR2 SNEGSKA come from the germline V gene (reference sequence). The CDR3 loop spans 15 amino acids. V lost 0 bases to trimming and J lost 8 bases; unmatched junction nucleotides: 6. The covered CDR3 bases are TGCAGTGCTAGAGATATACTAGCGGGAGCTGATGAG. Its translation: CSARDILAGADE. In full, the CDR3 is CSARDILAGADEQFF.

In this sample, this clone turned up many times. Sequencing ends 3 residues short of the CDR3 end; the germline J gene provides the rest. The V gene is TRBV30, the J gene TRBJ1-5; a possible D gene is TRBD1 (5 bases). Germline V gene lookup returns CDR1 GTSNPN and CDR2 SVGIG (reference sequence). CDR3 length: 18 amino acids. V was trimmed by 1 base and J by 2 bases, leaving 21 bases between them. CDR3 sequence reads: CAWSGGQGTILGNQPQHF. CDR3 DNA (partial): TGTGCCTGGAGTGGAGGTCAGGGAACGATTCTGGGCAATCAGCCC. The full variable domain, rest sourced from reference TRBV30 and TRBJ1-5, is SQTIHQWPATLVQPVGSPLSLECTVEGTSNPNLYWYRQAAGRGLQLLFYSVGIGQISSEVPQNLSASRPQDRQFILSSKKLLLSDSGFYLCAWSGGQGTILGNQPQHFGDGTRLSIL.

This clone has ten or more counts. The CDR3 end falls 3 residues outside the read, so it is completed with the germline J gene. The V and J genes are TRBV6-2 or TRBV6-3 and TRBJ1-1; perhaps TRBD1 as D (6 bases). Deletions cut 7 bases from V and 5 bases from J, with 8 bases between. The CDR3 is 11 amino acids. The V gene's germline CDR1 is MNHEY and CDR2 SVGEGT. The chain's CDR3 is CASNQGTEAFF. The covered CDR3 bases are TGTGCCAGCAACCAGGGGACTGAA.

This clone is large. The missing CDR3 end, 3 residues past where the read stops, is filled in from the germline J gene. The chain employs TRBV18 and TRBJ2-5, with D maybe TRBD2 (5 bases). V lost 0 bases to trimming and J lost 1 base, with 15 bases between them. The CDR3 sequence is 17 residues long. Germline CDR1 and CDR2: KGHSH and LQKENI. The CDR3 spells CASSPPETGRLQETQYF. CDR3 DNA, as far as it was read: TGTGCCAGCTCACCACCGGAGACGGGGAGACTCCAAGAGACC.

There are a few counts of this clone. The sequence runs out 3 residues before the end of the CDR3; the remainder is reconstructed from the germline J gene. The chain combines TRBV5-1 with TRBJ2-1; perhaps TRBD2 as D (5 bases). The ends were cut back, 0 bases at V and 6 bases at J, with 10 bases in the middle. The CDR3 totals 14 residues. CDR1 and CDR2 (germline): SGHRS, YFSETQ. The covered CDR3 bases are TGCGCCAGCAGCTTGGGGCACGGACTCAATGAG. This encodes CASSLGHGLNE. The entire CDR3 protein reads CASSLGHGLNEQFF.

This CDR3 is CASSSRTSRTGELFF. The sequenced part of the CDR3 DNA is TGTGCCAGCAGCTCTCGGACTAGTCGGACCGGGGAG. The V and J genes are TRBV7-6 and TRBJ2-2; 7 bases match TRBD2. The read gets to within 3 residues of the CDR3 end, and the germline J gene fills in the rest. The CDR3 runs 15 residues. V lost 4 bases to trimming and J lost 5 bases; unmatched junction nucleotides: 7. Per germline, CDR1 SGHVS and CDR2 FNYEAQ. The complete variable domain, with remaining parts taken from reference TRBV7-6 and TRBJ2-2, reads GAGVSQSPRYKVTKRGQDVALRCDPISGHVSLYWYRQALGQGPEFLTYFNYEAQQDKSGLPNDRFSAERPEGSISTLTIQRTEQRDSAMYRCASSSRTSRTGELFFGEGSRLTVL.

This clone was recorded many times. The read falls 3 residues short of the CDR3 end, and the missing part is taken from the germline J gene. This chain links TRBV30 with TRBJ1-1, with a tentative D call TRBD1 (5 bases). V dropped 3 bases and J dropped 0 bases, with 11 bases sitting between them. The CDR3 sequence is 14 residues long. CDR1 and CDR2 from the germline V gene are GTSNPN and SVGIG (reference sequence). CDR3 loop: CAWSRGVLNTEAFF. The CDR3 bases that were read are TGTGCCTGGAGCCGAGGGGTTTTGAACACTGAA.

This clone was observed at least ten times. The read terminates 3 residues ahead of where the CDR3 ends, so the germline J gene completes it. The chain employs TRBV18 and TRBJ2-7, with 7 bases matching TRBD1. V shed 3 bases and J 1 base; nucleotides not matched to a gene: 9. Germline CDR1 reads KGHSH; CDR2 reads LQKENI. This CDR3 has 16 amino acids. CDR3 DNA, as far as it was read: TGTGCCAGCTCACCGGGACAGCCACTCCTGTCCTACGAG. The encoded protein is CASSPGQPLLSYE. The complete CDR3 sequence is CASSPGQPLLSYEQYF.

Concerning this clone itself: Coverage ceases 3 residues before the CDR3 finishes, and the germline J gene fills in the end. The V gene is TRBV6-4, the J gene TRBJ2-1; D tentatively reads TRBD1 or TRBD2 (6 bases each). CDR3 size: 15 residues. Germline values: CDR1 MRHNA, CDR2 SNTAGT. Trimming shortened V by 5 bases and J by 6 bases, and 17 bases separated the two germline ends. CDR3 DNA (partial): TGTGCCAGCAGTCCAGGAGGGCTCAGGGGCAATGAG. Translated: CASSPGGLRGNE. The full CDR3 protein is CASSPGGLRGNEQFF.

Many counts were recorded for this clone. From the germline J gene comes the end of the CDR3, since the read stops 3 residues before it. The genes are TRBV5-1 and TRBJ2-2, with 9 bases that match TRBD1. CDR1 SGHRS and CDR2 YFSETQ come from the germline V gene. This CDR3 contains 17 residues. With V trimmed by 4 bases and J by 0 bases, 7 bases remained unmatched. CDR3 bases read: TGCGCCAGCAGCACGTCCACAGGGGGCACGAACACCGGGGAG. Protein product: CASSTSTGGTNTGE. The full CDR3 reads CASSTSTGGTNTGELFF.

This clone was detected a few times. The CDR3 end falls 3 residues outside the read, so it is completed with the germline J gene. V is TRBV6-1 and J is TRBJ2-7; no clear D. Germline CDR1 reads MNHNS; CDR2 reads SASEGT. This CDR3 spans 13 amino acids. V was clipped by 1 base and J by 4 bases, with 8 bases between them. The CDR3 DNA, read in part, is TGTGCCAGCAGTGAAGTGCTAGATTACGAG. Amino acids: CASSEVLDYE. The whole CDR3 protein reads CASSEVLDYEQYF.

Many counts were recorded for this clone. The missing CDR3 end, 3 residues past where the read stops, is filled in from the germline J gene. The rearrangement joins TRBV20-1 to TRBJ2-2; 9 bases match TRBD1. The V segment lost 5 bases and the J segment 1 base; nucleotides outside the gene matches: 2. The germline CDR1 and CDR2 sequences are DFQATT and SNEGSKA (reference sequence). The length of the CDR3 is 14 residues. Here the CDR3 reads CSARQGGNTGELFF. The CDR3 DNA, read in part, is TGCAGTGCTCGACAGGGGGGGAACACCGGGGAG.

This clone was seen a few times. The read is 3 residues too short to cover the CDR3 end, so that end is filled in from the germline J gene. V and J are TRBV2 and TRBJ1-6; possible D gene TRBD1, 6 bases. V was shortened by 3 bases and J by 2 bases, with 17 bases between the two germline ends. CDR1 and CDR2 from the germline V gene are SNHLY and FYNNEI. The CDR3 loop spans 18 amino acids. The CDR3 loop reads CASSDIGQGLTYNSPLHF. CDR3 bases read: TGTGCCAGCAGTGATATAGGGCAGGGGCTAACCTATAATTCACCC.

In this sample, this clone turned up a few times. The read ends 3 residues before the CDR3 terminus; that terminus is restored from the germline J gene. The chain has TRBV2 and TRBJ1-2; 8 nucleotides agree with TRBD1. CDR3 length equals 12 residues. Germline V gives CDR1 SNHLY, CDR2 FYNNEI. Partial CDR3 DNA: TGTGCCAGCAGTGCCGACAGGGGCGGC. Protein: CASSADRGG. The entire CDR3 protein is CASSADRGGYTF.